This T cell receptor (beta chain) was sequenced for a study of PD-L1 blockade in urothelial cancer. Study summary: Specimens of blood held a median count of about 150,000 T cells. Study-level points and caveats: When pretreatment blood TCR clonality was below the median, it predicted better survival. Blood clones associated with the tumor expanded more at 3 weeks in durable-benefit patients.

As to time point: pretreatment peripheral blood. Measured with immunoSEQ multiplex PCR; TCRdb has only the in-frame clones, and not every one. The table records around 100,000 clones, about 90% of them present only once. V lost 4 bases, J lost 1 base, and 9 bases stayed unmatched. This CDR3 is 16 amino acids long. Germline CDR1 and CDR2: SEHNR and FQNEAQ (reference sequence). In the case of this clone: The antigen is undetermined.

The chain recombines TRBV7-9 with TRBJ1-2; 7 bases fit TRBD1. Sequencing was performed on PBMCs, taken around atezolizumab (anti-PD-L1) treatment. The clonotype originates from a man in his 60s with urothelial cancer. This CDR3 reads CASSSRTGGINYGYTF. In DNA form, the CDR3 reads TGTGCCAGCAGCTCCCGGACAGGCGGCATTAACTATGGCTACACCTTC.